This entry lists 23 T cell receptor beta chains sequenced from one sample in a study of blood T cell repertoires in COVID-19. Only in-frame clones appear in the TCRdb table, and some are missing; sequencing was by immunoSEQ multiplex PCR. The top ten clones hold around 0.9% of a sample with some 120,000 clones, less than 85% of them seen once. Sequences were obtained from peripheral blood. These receptors all come from a human donor with acute or convalescent COVID-19. The donor label of this sample is uncertain.

The chain carries TRBV11-2 and TRBJ2-3; 8 positions agree with TRBD1. This CDR3 is built from 14 residues. The germline CDR1 and CDR2 sequences are SGHAT and FQNNGV. CDR3 bases: TGTGCGGGCGCTGGACAGGGTTTCACAGATACGCAGTATTTT. It is translated as CAGAGQGFTDTQYF.

V and J are TRBV5-1 and TRBJ1-1; 8 bases are shared with TRBD1. CDR1 is SGHRS, CDR2 YFSETQ, per germline. The trim removed 4 bases at V and 1 base at J, leaving 6 bases unmatched. This CDR3 is 15 amino acids long. The CDR3 here is CASSPRTGSNTEAFF. CDR3 nucleotide sequence: TGCGCCAGCAGCCCACGGACAGGGTCGAACACTGAAGCTTTCTTT.

This clone was seen a handful of times. The chain uses TRBV7-6 and TRBJ2-3, with 8 nucleotides matching TRBD1. The CDR3 extends over 16 amino acids. The germline CDR1 and CDR2 sequences are SGHVS and FNYEAQ. V lost 5 bases and J lost 3; bases outside the gene matches: 10. CDR3 nucleotide sequence: TGTGCCAGCAGCCACCAGACAGGGGCTGGTACAGATACGCAGTATTTT. Amino acid sequence: CASSHQTGAGTDTQYF. Drawing the rest from reference TRBV7-6 and TRBJ2-3, the complete variable domain is GAGVSQSPRYKVTKRGQDVALRCDPISGHVSLYWYRQALGQGPEFLTYFNYEAQQDKSGLPNDRFSAERPEGSISTLTIQRTEQRDSAMYRCASSHQTGAGTDTQYFGPGTRLTVL.

In regard to this clone: At one end the junction does not follow the germline gene, possibly because of a read error. The genes are TRBV5-4 and TRBJ1-2; a weak D match, TRBD1 (5 bases). The CDR3 covers 12 residues. Germline CDR1 SGHNT, CDR2 YYREEE (reference sequence). The CDR3 nucleotides read TGTGCCAGCAGCTTGAACCGGGCACAGGTTAACTTC. Translation gives CASSLNRAQVNF.

This clone was counted a single time. The genes are TRBV6-5 and TRBJ2-7; D may be TRBD2 (5 bases). Germline assignment: CDR1 MNHEY and CDR2 SVGAGI. The CDR3 contains 14 residues. The V and J ends lost 5 bases and 1 base respectively, with 12 bases between them. The CDR3 here is CASSSDRGSYEQYF. Here the CDR3 DNA reads TGTGCCAGCAGTAGCGACCGGGGATCCTACGAGCAGTACTTC.

This chain connects TRBV9 to TRBJ2-5, with TRBD2 matching over 7 bases. CDR1 and CDR2 (germline): SGDLS, YYNGEE. The CDR3 totals 14 residues. V dropped 4 bases and J dropped 3; count of bases not matched to a gene: 6. The CDR3 loop is CASSSPGLKETQYF. Here the CDR3 DNA reads TGTGCCAGCAGCTCCCCGGGACTAAAAGAGACCCAGTACTTC.

This clone was counted a single time. Here the CDR3 DNA reads TGCGCCAGCAGCTTGGCCGTGAACACTGAAGCTTTCTTT. Protein: CASSLAVNTEAFF. The rearrangement links TRBV5-1 to TRBJ1-1, with D unclear. V was cut by 0 bases and J by 0 bases, with 3 bases left in between. From germline, CDR1 is SGHRS and CDR2 YFSETQ. CDR3 size: 13 residues.

The chain recombines TRBV27 with TRBJ2-2; TRBD1 matches 7 bases. This CDR3 spans 15 amino acids. CDR1 is MNHEY and CDR2 is SMNVEV in the germline V gene (reference sequence). The V and J ends lost 2 bases and 4 bases, in that order; junction bases with no gene match: 4. Written as DNA, the CDR3 is TGTGCCAGCAGTTTAACATCAGGGGGCACCGGGGAGCTGTTTTTT. Residues: CASSLTSGGTGELFF.

This clone showed up just a few times. J is TRBJ2-2 and V is TRBV4-2; 10 positions agree with TRBD2. In germline, CDR1 is LGHNA, CDR2 YNFKEQ. Germline trimming cut 0 bases from V and 4 bases from J; bases unmatched to any gene: 5. The CDR3 runs 17 residues. CDR3 in amino acids: CASSQELAGVFTGELFF. CDR3 nucleotides: TGTGCCAGCAGCCAAGAGCTAGCGGGGGTCTTCACCGGGGAGCTGTTTTTT.

The V gene is TRBV12-3 or TRBV12-4, the J gene TRBJ1-1; a possible D gene is TRBD1 (5 bases). The CDR3 is made up of 13 amino acids. Trimming pared 8 bases from V and 4 bases from J, leaving 14 bases between. CDR3 sequence (DNA): TGTGCCAGCTCGCGGGGGGTTGGCACTGAAGCTTTCTTT. Residues: CASSRGVGTEAFF.

On this clone: The junction shows a germline mismatch at one end, possibly a read error. The V and J genes are TRBV7-7 and TRBJ2-2, with D possibly TRBD2 on 6 matching bases. The CDR3 consists of 13 residues. From germline, CDR1 is SSHAT and CDR2 FNYEAQ (reference sequence). CDR3 in amino acids: CASSLGRSGELFF. CDR3 DNA sequence: TGTGCTAGCAGCTTAGGGAGGTCCGGGGAGCTGTTTTTT.

This sequence joins TRBV9 and TRBJ2-5, with 10 bases lining up with TRBD2. The CDR3 is made up of 14 amino acids. The V gene end was trimmed by 6 bases and the J gene end by 3 bases; junction bases not matched to a gene: 5. Germline V gene data show CDR1 as SGDLS and CDR2 as YYNGEE. In DNA, the CDR3 is TGTGCCAGCAACGGGCTAGCGGGGGAAGAGACCCAGTACTTC. Translation gives CASNGLAGEETQYF.

The genes are TRBV18 and TRBJ2-7, with 7 positions matching TRBD1. V was clipped by 3 bases and J by 6 bases; unmatched bases: 5. The CDR3 extends over 13 amino acids. Germline V gene data show CDR1 as KGHSH and CDR2 as LQKENI. CDR3 region: CASSPGQAGEQYF. As DNA, the CDR3 is TGTGCCAGCTCACCCGGACAGGCGGGCGAGCAGTACTTC.

The gene calls are TRBV6-1 and TRBJ2-7; no clear D. Germline-derived CDR1 and CDR2 are MNHNS and SASEGT. The V end was cut by 3 bases, the J end by 1 base, with 13 bases between. CDR3 length: 15 amino acids. In DNA, the CDR3 is TGTGCCAGCAGTGATGGTCCTGCCGAGTCCTACGAGCAGTACTTC. This translates into CASSDGPAESYEQYF.

The chain recombines TRBV18 with TRBJ1-5; possible D gene TRBD1, 5 bases. CDR3 size: 15 residues. The germline V gene has CDR1 KGHSH and CDR2 LQKENI. V lost 2 bases and J 6 bases, leaving 14 bases between the germline ends. The CDR3 protein is CASSPSGGVSQPQHF. CDR3 DNA: TGTGCCAGCTCACCATCCGGGGGGGTTAGTCAGCCCCAGCATTTT.

This chain uses TRBV7-3 with TRBJ2-3; a possible D gene is TRBD2 (6 bases). Germline V gene sequence: CDR1 SGHTA, CDR2 FQGTGA. CDR3 length: 14 residues. Trimming removed 5 bases from V and 0 bases from J, with 9 bases in between. CDR3 coding DNA: TGTGCCAGCAGCCGGGACTCTAGCACAGATACGCAGTATTTT. Translation: CASSRDSSTDTQYF.

The chain carries TRBV4-2 and TRBJ2-5, with 14 bases identical to TRBD2. Losses at the gene ends were 0 bases for V and 2 bases for J; bases not matched to a gene: 11. From germline, CDR1 is LGHNA and CDR2 YNFKEQ. The CDR3 extends over 20 amino acids. CDR3 DNA: TGTGCCAGCAGCCAAGAACCCTCCTCCGGGACTAGCGGGGGTCAAGAGACCCAGTACTTC. It translates to CASSQEPSSGTSGGQETQYF.

This sequence joins TRBV6-4 and TRBJ2-7; TRBD1 is a possible D gene (6 bases). V gave up 5 bases and J gave up 2 bases, with 13 bases separating them. The germline V gene has CDR1 MRHNA and CDR2 SNTAGT. This CDR3 is built from 14 residues. Written as DNA, the CDR3 is TGTGCCAGCAGTCAACAGGGTTTCGCCTACGAGCAGTACGTC. This translates into CASSQQGFAYEQYV.

The V gene is TRBV2, the J gene TRBJ1-6, with TRBD1 matching 9 bases. The CDR3 consists of 16 residues. With 6 bases clipped from V and 10 bases from J, the junction kept 13 bases outside the gene matches. CDR1 and CDR2 from the germline V gene are SNHLY and FYNNEI. The CDR3 region is CASSVTGGATRSPLHF. The CDR3 nucleotides read TGTGCCAGCAGCGTGACAGGGGGTGCCACAAGGTCACCCCTCCACTTT.

This clone was seen at least ten times. This chain's CDR3 is CASSGSTGGRDTQYF. Written as DNA, the CDR3 is TGTGCCAGCAGCGGCTCAACGGGGGGCCGGGATACGCAGTATTTT. The genes are TRBV9 and TRBJ2-3; a weak D match, TRBD2 (7 bases). The V end was cut by 3 bases, the J end by 6 bases, with 17 bases between. The CDR3 totals 15 residues. Germline V gene lookup returns CDR1 SGDLS and CDR2 YYNGEE.

The V call is TRBV5-1, the J call TRBJ2-7; D is unclear. V was shortened by 0 bases and J by 3 bases, with 7 bases between the two germline ends. The CDR3 spans 13 residues. Per the germline V gene, CDR1 is SGHRS and CDR2 is YFSETQ. The CDR3 bases are TGCGCCAGCAGCTTGGTGTACGGCTACGAGCAGTACTTC. Its translation is CASSLVYGYEQYF.

The CDR3 bases are TGCGCCAGCAGCCCGGGGACAGGCCGGCAAGAGACCCAGTACTTC. It is translated as CASSPGTGRQETQYF. The rearrangement joins TRBV5-1 to TRBJ2-5, with 8 bases lining up with TRBD1. The CDR3 consists of 15 residues. Per germline, CDR1 SGHRS and CDR2 YFSETQ. The ends lost 4 bases at V and 2 bases at J; junction bases unmatched: 7.

The V and J genes are TRBV5-1 and TRBJ1-2; a possible D gene is TRBD1 (5 bases). This CDR3 spans 15 amino acids. V shed 0 bases and J shed 8 bases, with 17 bases lying between them. The germline V gene has CDR1 SGHRS and CDR2 YFSETQ. In DNA form, the CDR3 reads TGCGCCAGCAGCTTGGGGACCTCCGGGGGTGGCGGCTACACCTTC. Translating it yields CASSLGTSGGGGYTF. Based on the CDR3 plus reference TRBV5-1 and TRBJ1-2, the full variable domain is KAGVTQTPRYLIKTRGQQVTLSCSPISGHRSVSWYQQTPGQGLQFLFEYFSETQRNKGNFPGRFSGRQFSNSRSEMNVSTLELGDSALYLCASSLGTSGGGGYTFGSGTRLTVV.